The rows below give T cell receptor beta chains drawn from one sample of a study of cytomegalovirus exposure and HLA in healthy donors. Some clones are missing from TCRdb's copy, which holds only in-frame ones; the method was immunoSEQ multiplex PCR. The repertoire consists of roughly 150,000 clones, with roughly 91% occurring once and the leading ten covering about 3.1%. Input material: PBMCs. All receptors come from a young woman in good health and CMV-seropositive. Both conserved end residues are part of each CDR3. The order of the fields is J gene, V gene, D gene, clone size, CDR3 DNA, CDR3 protein. A D gene is named only where the DNA matches it firmly. Clone size is given for some rows only: seen once, a few or many times, or a class if the clone is expanded.

TRBJ1-5,TRBV28,.,.,TGTGCCAGCAGTCCCGAGAGTTATAGCAATCAGCCCCAGCATTTT,CASSPESYSNQPQHF
TRBJ1-1,TRBV5-1,.,.,TGCGCCAGCAGCTTGGGCCAGGGAGGCACTGAAGCTTTCTTT,CASSLGQGGTEAFF
TRBJ2-7,TRBV28,TRBD2,.,TGTGCCAGCGTGGTAGCGGGCTCCTACGAGCAGTACTTC,CASVVAGSYEQYF
TRBJ2-7,TRBV6-5,TRBD1,.,TGTGCCAGCAGTTTGGACAGGGCCTACGAGCAGTACTTC,CASSLDRAYEQYF
TRBJ2-2,TRBV9,.,.,TGTGCCAGCAGCGTAGAAGCGACAGCGAACACCGGGGAGCTGTTTTTT,CASSVEATANTGELFF
TRBJ2-1,TRBV7-9,TRBD2,.,TGTGCCAGCAGCTCACCCCCCGCTAGCGGGAGTTCCGCTGAGCAGTTCTTC,CASSSPPASGSSAEQFF
TRBJ1-1,TRBV15,.,.,TGTGCCACCAGCAGAGATTTGGGGGGCACTGAAGCTTTCTTT,CATSRDLGGTEAFF
TRBJ2-7,TRBV27,.,.,TGTGCCAGCAGTCCACTATACGAGCAGTACTTC,CASSPLYEQYF
TRBJ2-5,TRBV5-1,TRBD2,.,TGCGCCAGCAGGGGGGGACTAGCGGGAGAGACCCAGTACTTC,CASRGGLAGETQYF
TRBJ2-7,TRBV6-5,.,.,TGTGCCAGCAGGGTACAGGGGAGGACCTACGAGCAGTACTTC,CASRVQGRTYEQYF
TRBJ1-4,TRBV5-1,TRBD1,.,TGCGCCAGCAGCGTGGCCGGGACAGGGGGCGTCGGGGGTGAAAAACTGTTTTTT,CASSVAGTGGVGGEKLFF
TRBJ2-1,TRBV28,.,.,TGTGCCAGCAGTTTATATATCTACAATGAGCAGTTCTTC,CASSLYIYNEQFF
TRBJ1-1,TRBV29-1,.,.,TGCAGCGTTGCTGGCAGTGGTACTGAAGCTTTCTTT,CSVAGSGTEAFF
TRBJ1-2,TRBV7-9,TRBD1,.,TGTGCCAGCAGCTCGAAGGGGGACAGGGGGCCACGGCATGGCTACACCTTC,CASSSKGDRGPRHGYTF
TRBJ2-7,TRBV7-8,TRBD1,.,TGTGCCAGCAGCGTACACAGGGGCCTCTCCTACGAGCAGTACTTC,CASSVHRGLSYEQYF
TRBJ2-3,TRBV5-1,TRBD2,.,TGCGCCAGCAGATGGACTAGCGGGAGGGTTGGAGATACGCAGTATTTT,CASRWTSGRVGDTQYF
TRBJ2-3,TRBV9,TRBD2,.,TGTGCCAGCAGCCCTAGGCTAGCGGGGGTAGCAGATACGCAGTATTTT,CASSPRLAGVADTQYF
TRBJ1-2,TRBV18,.,.,TGTGCCAGCTCACCGGGCGGGGAGAACTATGGCTACACCTTC,CASSPGGENYGYTF
TRBJ1-2,TRBV29-1,.,.,TGCAGCGTTGAAGATAAAGGGGACTATGGCTACACCTTC,CSVEDKGDYGYTF
TRBJ2-3,TRBV7-2,TRBD1,.,TGTGCCAGCAGCCGTAAGACAGGGACGGGTACGCAGTATTTT,CASSRKTGTGTQYF
TRBJ1-1,TRBV29-1,TRBD1,.,TGCAGCGCCCACGACAGGGTAGGTGTTGAAGCTTTCTTT,CSAHDRVGVEAFF
TRBJ2-1,TRBV5-1,TRBD2,.,TGCGCCAGCATTGGGACTAGCGGAAACAATGAGCAGTTCTTC,CASIGTSGNNEQFF
TRBJ2-1,TRBV27,TRBD2,.,TGTGCCAGCAGTTTATCCACACTAGCGGGAGGGCGTCACAATGAGCAGTTCTTC,CASSLSTLAGGRHNEQFF
TRBJ1-2,TRBV4-3,.,few,TGCGCCAGCAGCCAAGATAGGCAGCGGGGTGGCTACACCTTC,CASSQDRQRGGYTF
TRBJ2-7,TRBV11-3,.,.,TGTGCCAGCAGCTCTACGGGACACAAATACGAGCAGTACTTC,CASSSTGHKYEQYF
TRBJ1-1,TRBV27,.,.,TGTGCCAGCAGTTTCCTCGGTCCTTCTGAAGCTTTCTTT,CASSFLGPSEAFF
TRBJ2-7,TRBV7-9,TRBD2,.,TGTGCCAGCAGCTTAGATAGCGGGTCAACCTACGAGCAGTACTTC,CASSLDSGSTYEQYF
TRBJ2-1,TRBV7-3,TRBD2,.,TGTGCCAGCAGATCAAGCGGGAGCTCCTACAATGAGCAGTTCTTC,CASRSSGSSYNEQFF
TRBJ1-5,TRBV19,TRBD1,.,TGTGCCAGTAGTATAGATCGGACAGGGAATTATGATCAGCCCCAGCATTTT,CASSIDRTGNYDQPQHF
TRBJ2-7,TRBV25-1,TRBD2,.,TGTGCCAGCACATGGGCGACTAGCGGGCCCATCTCCTACGAGCAGTACTTC,CASTWATSGPISYEQYF
TRBJ2-6,TRBV12-5,TRBD2,.,TGTGCTAGTGGCCCCTACGCCGGGGGGACCTCTGGGGCCAACGTCCTGACTTTC,CASGPYAGGTSGANVLTF
TRBJ2-5,TRBV18,TRBD2,.,TGTGCCAGCTCACACGGACTAGCGAGATTGGAAGAGACCCAGTACTTC,CASSHGLARLEETQYF
TRBJ2-1,TRBV1,.,.,TGCACCAGCAGCCATTTGGCTAGCGGTTCCTACAATGAGCAGTTCTTC,CTSSHLASGSYNEQFF
TRBJ1-4,TRBV19,TRBD1,.,TGTGCCAGTAGTGCGAGGGACAGGGATAGGGAAAAACTGTTTTTT,CASSARDRDREKLFF
TRBJ2-5,TRBV10-1,.,.,TGCGCCAGCAGTGAGTCCCTAGCCGCAGAGACCCAGTACTTC,CASSESLAAETQYF
TRBJ1-2,TRBV7-9,.,.,TGTGCCAGCAGCTTTGGTAGTTCCGAGGCGCATGGCTACACCTTC,CASSFGSSEAHGYTF
TRBJ2-5,TRBV2,.,few,TGTGCTACAGGGCAAGAGACCCAGTACTTC,CATGQETQYF
TRBJ1-1,TRBV18,.,.,TGTGCCAGCCGAACTAGGCAGGCCGACGAGGAAGCTTTCTTT,CASRTRQADEEAFF
TRBJ2-3,TRBV28,TRBD2,.,TGTGCCAGCAGTTTACCTCAGGGCGGGAGAGGGGACACAGATACGCAGTATTTT,CASSLPQGGRGDTDTQYF